These 21 T cell receptor beta chains came from one sample sequenced in a study of post-analysis software for immune sequencing data. Study-level points and caveats: TRBV5-6, TRBV5-1 and TRBV20-1 belonged to a set of roughly 5 TRBV segments that were more frequent in patients than controls.

For these receptors, no antigen is known. Unique molecular identifiers tagged the TCR beta cDNA libraries. TCRdb passed the PCR reads through MiXCR, listing each CDR3 protein once. The table records about 560,000 distinct CDR3 sequences, 44% of them present only once. Sequenced material: blood. The receptors here all came from a girl between 10 and 17 years old with multiple sclerosis.

V is TRBV5-1 and J is TRBJ1-1; TRBD1 matches 11 bases. CDR3 length equals 15 residues. Germline V gene sequence: CDR1 SGHRS, CDR2 YFSETQ. V shed 4 bases and J 7 bases; nucleotides not matched to a gene: 9. The CDR3: CASSRAGQGGLEAFF. The CDR3, as DNA: TGCGCCAGCAGCCGAGCGGGACAGGGGGGGCTTGAAGCTTTCTTT.

This clonotype was seen a single time. The V and J genes are TRBV5-1 and TRBJ2-1; D might be TRBD1 (6 bases). The CDR3 spans 16 residues. The germline V and J ends were trimmed by 4 bases and 4 bases, with 18 bases remaining between them. Per the germline V gene, CDR1 is SGHRS and CDR2 is YFSETQ. This chain's CDR3 is CASSPTGYGSYNEQFF. For the CDR3, the DNA is TGCGCCAGCAGCCCCACAGGGTACGGGTCATACAATGAGCAGTTCTTC.

This sequence joins TRBV20-1 and TRBJ1-4, with D possibly matching TRBD1 (5 bases). Trimming stripped 0 bases from V and 10 bases from J, with 18 bases between. CDR3 size: 15 residues. Germline CDR1 reads DFQATT; CDR2 reads SNEGSKA (reference sequence). The CDR3 DNA sequence: TGCAGTGCTAGAGATATCGGAAGGGACGTTATAAAACTGTTTTTT. It specifies CSARDIGRDVIKLFF.

This clonotype was seen only once. The rearrangement uses TRBV20-1 and TRBJ2-3; TRBD2 is a possible D gene (6 bases). The CDR3 is 15 residues long. V was cut by 0 bases and J by 0 bases, with 10 bases left in between. Germline CDR1 DFQATT, CDR2 SNEGSKA (reference sequence). The CDR3, as DNA: TGCAGTGCTAGAGATAGCGGACTCAGCACAGATACGCAGTATTTT. It encodes CSARDSGLSTDTQYF.

This sequence joins TRBV6-5 and TRBJ1-2, with D hard to call. CDR3 length: 13 amino acids. Germline V gives CDR1 MNHEY, CDR2 SVGAGI. V was pared by 7 bases and J by 6 bases, with 15 bases between. CDR3 coding DNA: TGTGCCAGCACCACGAGGGCCCTGAATGGCTACACCTTC. It specifies CASTTRALNGYTF.

This clonotype appeared once. V gene TRBV12-3 or TRBV12-4 combines with J gene TRBJ1-5; TRBD1 agrees at 9 bases. There are 15 residues in the CDR3. J was trimmed by 2 bases and V by 7 bases; bases with no gene match: 6. The CDR3, as DNA: TGTGCCAGCAAGCTACAGGGGGCAGGCAATCAGCCCCAGCATTTT. It translates to CASKLQGAGNQPQHF.

This clonotype was counted a single time. The rearrangement uses TRBV20-1 and TRBJ2-1; TRBD2 matches 9 bases. CDR1 is DFQATT, CDR2 SNEGSKA, per germline (reference sequence). V shed 5 bases and J 8 bases; nucleotides not matched to a gene: 4. The CDR3 consists of 12 residues. The CDR3 is CSACGGGDEQFF. The CDR3 region has the DNA TGCAGTGCTTGCGGGGGGGGCGATGAGCAGTTCTTC.

The chain employs TRBV5-1 and TRBJ2-5, with a weak D call TRBD2 (7 bases). Trimming took 1 base from V and 11 from J, leaving 18 bases between them. Germline CDR1 and CDR2: SGHRS and YFSETQ. The CDR3 spans 14 residues. The CDR3 DNA sequence: TGCGCCAGCAGCTTGAGTCCCCCGGGGGGCAGGCAGTACTTC. This encodes CASSLSPPGGRQYF.

The rearrangement uses TRBV6-5 and TRBJ2-1; D not resolved. Germline loops: CDR1 MNHEY, CDR2 SVGAGI. The CDR3 length is 16 residues. Trimming took 4 bases from V and 0 from J, leaving 13 bases between them. For the CDR3, the DNA is TGTGCCAGCAGTTTAGTGGAGACCAGCTCCTACAATGAGCAGTTCTTC. It yields the protein CASSLVETSSYNEQFF.

This rearrangement joins TRBV6-5 to TRBJ2-3, with 10 bases fitting TRBD2. Germline lookup yields CDR1 MNHEY and CDR2 SVGAGI. Unmatched junction bases numbered 7, after V lost 0 bases and J lost 1 base. This CDR3 comprises 18 residues. CDR3 bases: TGTGCCAGCAGTTACTCGAGGTTAGCGGGAGGCGGCACAGATACGCAGTATTTT. Translating gives CASSYSRLAGGGTDTQYF.

V usage is TRBV12-3 or TRBV12-4 and J usage is TRBJ1-1; D is perhaps TRBD1 (5 bases). The CDR3 covers 15 residues. V lost 3 bases, J lost 3 bases, and 14 bases lay in between. The CDR3 sequence: CASSFRFSGDTEAFF. CDR3 in DNA: TGTGCCAGCAGTTTTCGTTTTTCGGGGGACACTGAAGCTTTCTTT.

The V gene is TRBV5-1, the J gene TRBJ2-7; 7 nucleotides line up with TRBD2. The trim removed 0 bases at V and 1 base at J, leaving 7 bases unmatched. Germline-derived CDR1 and CDR2 are SGHRS and YFSETQ. The CDR3 sequence is 16 residues long. CDR3 sequence (DNA): TGCGCCAGCAGCTTGGAGCCTAGCGGTCTTTCCTACGAGCAGTACTTC. Its translation: CASSLEPSGLSYEQYF.

This clonotype was recorded once. DNA of the CDR3: TGCAGCGTTGAGGGGAGACAGCAAAACATTCAGTACTTC. As protein: CSVEGRQQNIQYF. The V call is TRBV29-1, the J call TRBJ2-4; D is tentatively TRBD1 or TRBD2 (5 bases each). This CDR3 is 13 amino acids long. Trimming removed 3 bases at V and 5 bases at J, with 11 bases between. Germline V CDR1 and CDR2: SQVTM, ANQGSEA.

This clonotype was observed a single time. The chain is built from TRBV4-1 and TRBJ1-5, with D possibly matching TRBD1 (6 bases). The V gene's germline CDR1 is MGHRA and CDR2 YSYEKL. The CDR3 has 15 residues. V was pared by 3 bases and J by 2 bases, with 11 bases between. The CDR3 DNA is TGCGCCAGCAGCCACGGGACATTTGGCAATCAGCCCCAGCATTTT. Protein: CASSHGTFGNQPQHF.

The V and J genes are TRBV12-3 or TRBV12-4 and TRBJ2-4; TRBD1 or TRBD2 may be the D gene (6 bases each). Matching the DNA end better, TRBJ2-7 makes the J call doubtful. The length of the CDR3 is 13 residues. The CDR3 is CASRDNREAEQYF. CDR3 coding DNA: TGTGCCAGCAGGGACAACAGGGAGGCCGAGCAGTACTTC.

This clonotype was observed a handful of times. This chain uses TRBV2 with TRBJ2-1; 7 nucleotides align to TRBD2. There are 17 residues in the CDR3. Trimming at V came to 6 bases and at J to 0 bases, leaving 11 bases not matched to a gene. Germline values: CDR1 SNHLY, CDR2 FYNNEI. The CDR3 region has the DNA TGTGCCAGCAGCAAGAGGACTAGTTTCAGCTCCTACAATGAGCAGTTCTTC. It is translated as CASSKRTSFSSYNEQFF.

The CDR3 here is CASSPSTGQSNSPLHF. For the CDR3, the DNA is TGTGCCAGCAGCCCGTCCACGGGACAGAGTAATTCACCCCTCCACTTT. The genes are TRBV7-9 and TRBJ1-6, with 7 positions matching TRBD1. CDR1 SEHNR and CDR2 FQNEAQ come from the germline V gene (reference sequence). The CDR3 is made up of 16 amino acids. The trim removed 5 bases at V and 6 bases at J, leaving 10 bases unmatched.

The rearrangement links TRBV12-3 or TRBV12-4 to TRBJ2-3, with D tentatively TRBD1 or TRBD2 (5 bases each). Trimming left V 5 bases short and J 4 bases short, with 16 bases between. The CDR3 is 15 amino acids. CDR3: CASSPPGTTADTQYF. CDR3 DNA: TGTGCCAGCAGTCCCCCTGGGACCACCGCAGATACGCAGTATTTT.

V gene TRBV20-1 combines with J gene TRBJ2-3; perhaps TRBD2 as D (6 bases). CDR1 is DFQATT, CDR2 SNEGSKA, per germline (reference sequence). CDR3 length: 13 residues. Trimming pared 5 bases from V and 6 bases from J, leaving 15 bases between. This CDR3 is CSAGIPGSDTQYF. CDR3 in DNA: TGCAGTGCTGGAATTCCCGGGAGTGATACGCAGTATTTT.

This chain connects TRBV4-1 to TRBJ1-4; possible D gene TRBD1, 5 bases. Looked up from germline, CDR1 is MGHRA and CDR2 is YSYEKL. V was cut by 0 bases and J by 4 bases, with 15 bases left in between. There are 17 residues in the CDR3. CDR3 loop: CASSQDQGAANNEKLFF. For the CDR3, the DNA is TGCGCCAGCAGCCAAGATCAAGGGGCCGCTAATAATGAAAAACTGTTTTTT.

This clonotype was detected a few times. The chain links TRBV7-6 to TRBJ2-2; D is unresolved. The CDR3 length is 13 residues. In germline, CDR1 is SGHVS, CDR2 FNYEAQ. V lost 1 base, J lost 7 bases, and 7 bases lay in between. The CDR3 DNA follows: TGTGCCAGCAGCTTAGTAGTAGGCGGGGAGCTGTTTTTT. It is translated as CASSLVVGGELFF. The full variable domain, rest sourced from reference TRBV7-6 and TRBJ2-2, is GAGVSQSPRYKVTKRGQDVALRCDPISGHVSLYWYRQALGQGPEFLTYFNYEAQQDKSGLPNDRFSAERPEGSISTLTIQRTEQRDSAMYRCASSLVVGGELFFGEGSRLTVL.